Listed here are 31 T cell receptor beta chains from one sample, sequenced in a study of shared clonotypes between healthy human individuals. The data were produced by immunoSEQ multiplex PCR, yet TCRdb's version contains in-frame clones alone and is incomplete. Of roughly 700,000 clones in the sample, 90% were seen once. Sample: memory CD8+ T cells from PBMCs. As to subset: CD45RO+ cells pooled with CCR7-negative TemRA cells. The receptors were gathered from a man between 18 and 35 years old in good health. Some clones in this sample may be carry-over from other donors' samples.

The chain has TRBV5-4 and TRBJ2-7, with 7 positions matching TRBD2. J lost 2 bases, V lost 4 bases, and 3 bases had no gene match. This CDR3 has 13 residues. The germline V gene has CDR1 SGHNT and CDR2 YYREEE (reference sequence). The CDR3 DNA reads TGTGCCAGCAGCATCACTAGCGCCTACGAGCAGTACTTC. It codes for CASSITSAYEQYF.

Written as DNA, the CDR3 is TGTGCCAGCAGCCCGAGGGGGTGGGGTGAGGAGCAGTACTTC. Translation gives CASSPRGWGEEQYF. The rearrangement links TRBV27 to TRBJ2-7; D might be TRBD1 (6 bases). This CDR3 spans 14 amino acids. Germline loops: CDR1 MNHEY, CDR2 SMNVEV (reference sequence). Trimming stripped 6 bases from V and 7 bases from J, with 19 bases between.

The chain has TRBV11-2 and TRBJ1-6, with 9 bases fitting TRBD1. The CDR3 spans 15 residues. Per the germline V gene, CDR1 is SGHAT and CDR2 is FQNNGV. The ends lost 3 bases at V and 8 bases at J; junction bases unmatched: 5. The CDR3 here is CASSLWDRDDSPLHF. The CDR3 region has the DNA TGTGCCAGCAGCTTGTGGGACAGGGATGATTCACCCCTCCACTTT.

The rearrangement joins TRBV27 to TRBJ2-7, with D maybe TRBD1 (6 bases). The CDR3 consists of 13 residues. From germline, CDR1 is MNHEY and CDR2 SMNVEV (reference sequence). Trimming stripped 6 bases from V and 3 bases from J, with 12 bases between. The CDR3 protein is CASSPGVHYEQYF. The CDR3 bases are TGTGCCAGCAGCCCAGGGGTTCACTACGAGCAGTACTTC.

Remarks on this clone: The sample contains more than one DNA sequence encoding this CDR3. The chain has TRBV7-9 and TRBJ1-6; a weak D match, TRBD1 (5 bases). CDR3 length equals 14 residues. From germline, CDR1 is SEHNR and CDR2 FQNEAQ (reference sequence). V lost 2 bases and J lost 6, with 8 bases in between. CDR3 DNA: TGTGCCAGCAGCTTACGGGACGGTAATTCACCCCTCCACTTT. It encodes CASSLRDGNSPLHF.

About this clone: In the same sample, other DNA sequences code for this CDR3. This chain links TRBV27 with TRBJ2-7; a weak D match, TRBD1 (5 bases). Trimming removed 5 bases at V and 2 bases at J, with 10 bases between. Per germline, CDR1 MNHEY and CDR2 SMNVEV (reference sequence). This CDR3 has 13 residues. In nucleotides, the CDR3 is TGTGCCAGCAGTCCTAGACAGACCTACGAGCAGTACTTC. As protein: CASSPRQTYEQYF.

The chain uses TRBV12-5 and TRBJ2-1, with unresolved D. From germline, CDR1 is LGHNT and CDR2 FRNRAP. The V gene lost 2 bases and the J gene lost 8 bases, with 7 bases spanning the gap. CDR3 size: 12 residues. CDR3 coding DNA: TGTGCTAGTGGTTTGTCCCCCGATGAGCAGTTCTTC. Amino acids: CASGLSPDEQFF.

This sequence joins TRBV5-1 and TRBJ2-7, with D uncertain. Germline V gene sequence: CDR1 SGHRS, CDR2 YFSETQ. The CDR3 has 14 residues. Trimming took off 0 bases at V and 4 bases at J, with 11 bases between the two ends. CDR3 amino acids: CASSLGRLVYEQYF. Here the CDR3 DNA reads TGCGCCAGCAGCTTGGGACGGTTAGTATACGAGCAGTACTTC.

The chain is built from TRBV5-4 and TRBJ1-1; D gene uncertain. Germline-derived CDR1 and CDR2 are SGHNT and YYREEE (reference sequence). This CDR3 is 15 amino acids long. V gave up 0 bases and J gave up 4 bases, with 13 bases separating them. CDR3 DNA: TGTGCCAGCAGCTTGGTTGCCGGGTCCCGCACTGAAGCTTTCTTT. Its translation: CASSLVAGSRTEAFF.

The rearrangement links TRBV28 to TRBJ2-1; D might be TRBD1 or TRBD2, each matching 5 bases. V was trimmed by 8 bases and J by 5 bases, leaving 19 bases between them. The CDR3 spans 15 residues. The germline CDR1 and CDR2 sequences are MDHEN and SYDVKM. Written as DNA, the CDR3 is TGTGCCAGCCATCCGAGGGAAAGAGGGGACAATGAGCAGTTCTTC. Translated, it gives CASHPRERGDNEQFF.

The chain is built from TRBV4-3 and TRBJ2-2; D remains ambiguous. CDR1 and CDR2 from the germline V gene are LGHNA and YSLEER. The CDR3 has 14 amino acids. The V and J ends lost 3 bases and 2 bases respectively, with 7 bases between them. Here the CDR3 DNA reads TGCGCCAGCAGCCAGGGTGCCAACACCGGGGAGCTGTTTTTT. Its protein product is CASSQGANTGELFF.

The CDR3 DNA follows: TGTGCCAGCAGTTTATTTTCCAGCTACAGCTCCTACAATGAGCAGTTCTTC. Translated, it gives CASSLFSSYSSYNEQFF. The J gene is TRBJ2-1, the V gene TRBV27; D not certain. Trimming removed 1 base at V and 0 bases at J, with 13 bases between. The CDR3 has 17 residues. Germline V CDR1 and CDR2: MNHEY, SMNVEV (reference sequence).

In its sample, this clone was seen once. The chain combines TRBV5-5 with TRBJ1-2; TRBD1 matches at 7 bases. This CDR3 contains 18 residues. J was trimmed by 2 bases and V by 2 bases; bases with no gene match: 15. Germline CDR1 is SGHKS and CDR2 is YYEKEE (reference sequence). The CDR3 sequence: CASSFTYRGNLGNYGYTF. CDR3 bases: TGTGCCAGCAGCTTTACCTACAGGGGAAACTTGGGCAACTATGGCTACACCTTC. Combining the CDR3 with reference TRBV5-5 and TRBJ1-2 gives the whole variable domain DAGVTQSPTHLIKTRGQQVTLRCSPISGHKSVSWYQQVLGQGPQFIFQYYEKEERGRGNFPDRFSARQFPNYSSELNVNALLLGDSALYLCASSFTYRGNLGNYGYTFGSGTRLTVV.

The genes are TRBV5-4 and TRBJ2-7; D is tentatively TRBD1 or TRBD2 (5 bases each). Germline assignment: CDR1 SGHNT and CDR2 YYREEE (reference sequence). The V end was cut by 5 bases, the J end by 1 base, with 13 bases between. CDR3 length equals 14 residues. CDR3 nucleotide sequence: TGTGCCAGCAGTTATAACGGGGCTTCCTACGAGCAGTACTTC. Amino acids: CASSYNGASYEQYF. Variable domain in full (rest from reference TRBV5-4 and TRBJ2-7): ETGVTQSPTHLIKTRGQQVTLRCSSQSGHNTVSWYQQALGQGPQFIFQYYREEENGRGNFPPRFSGLQFPNYSSELNVNALELDDSALYLCASSYNGASYEQYFGPGTRLTVT.

The rearrangement uses TRBV10-3 and TRBJ1-2; maybe TRBD1 (6 bases). The CDR3 spans 16 residues. Germline V gene sequence: CDR1 ENHRY, CDR2 SYGVKD. Trimming removed 6 bases from V and 0 bases from J, with 17 bases in between. The CDR3 sequence is CAISPGTEGANYGYTF. In DNA, the CDR3 is TGTGCCATCAGCCCTGGGACGGAGGGGGCTAACTATGGCTACACCTTC.

This chain links TRBV27 with TRBJ2-7, with TRBD1 matching 7 bases. Germline CDR1 MNHEY, CDR2 SMNVEV (reference sequence). CDR3 length: 15 residues. V gave up 4 bases and J gave up 2 bases; unmatched junction bases: 8. The CDR3 region has the DNA TGTGCCAGCAGTTCGTACAGGGGCGTAGCCTACGAGCAGTACTTC. Protein: CASSSYRGVAYEQYF.

The count of this clone is one. This chain uses TRBV2 with TRBJ1-3, with D unresolved. CDR3 length equals 15 residues. Germline CDR1 reads SNHLY; CDR2 reads FYNNEI. The ends were cut back, 6 bases at V and 0 bases at J, with 12 bases in the middle. For the CDR3, the DNA is TGTGCCAGCAGCGACGGGCGGTTCTCTGGAAACACCATATATTTT. Protein: CASSDGRFSGNTIYF.

The chain couples TRBV9 to TRBJ2-1; the match to TRBD2 covers 13 bases. The CDR3 loop spans 17 amino acids. Trimming removed 2 bases from V and 5 bases from J; junction bases left unmatched: 7. Germline assignment: CDR1 SGDLS and CDR2 YYNGEE. CDR3 DNA: TGTGCCAGCAGCGTCCGCCCGGGACTAGCGGGAAACAATGAGCAGTTCTTC. Translating it yields CASSVRPGLAGNNEQFF.

This clone appeared a single time. The gene calls are TRBV5-8 and TRBJ1-5; unclear D gene. This CDR3 is built from 15 residues. Per the germline V gene, CDR1 is SGHTS and CDR2 is YDEGEE. Trimming left V 0 bases short and J 6 bases short, with 13 bases between. The CDR3 DNA is TGTGCCAGCAGCTTGGAGTCATCACGGGTTCAGCCCCAGCATTTT. Its translation is CASSLESSRVQPQHF. The full variable domain, completed using reference TRBV5-8 and TRBJ1-5, is EAGVTQSPTHLIKTRGQQATLRCSPISGHTSVYWYQQALGLGLQFLLWYDEGEERNRGNFPPRFSGRQFPNYSSELNVNALELEDSALYLCASSLESSRVQPQHFGDGTRLSIL.

CDR3 nucleotide sequence: TGTGCCAGCAGCGTAGGAACAGTTGCCTACGAGCAGTACTTC. This encodes CASSVGTVAYEQYF. J is TRBJ2-7 and V is TRBV9, with D unresolved. Germline CDR1 reads SGDLS; CDR2 reads YYNGEE. V lost 0 bases, J lost 2 bases, and 9 bases lay in between. The CDR3 length is 14 residues.

In the case of this clone: Different DNA sequences within this sample yield the same CDR3. V and J are TRBV6-5 and TRBJ1-1; maybe TRBD1 (5 bases). CDR1 is MNHEY and CDR2 is SVGAGI in the germline V gene. The CDR3 spans 14 residues. The germline V and J ends were trimmed by 0 bases and 1 base, with 6 bases remaining between them. CDR3 protein: CASSYSGGNTEAFF. The CDR3 DNA follows: TGTGCCAGCAGTTACTCGGGGGGGAACACTGAAGCTTTCTTT.

The chain is built from TRBV10-3 and TRBJ2-3; 10 positions agree with TRBD1. CDR1 and CDR2 from the germline V gene are ENHRY and SYGVKD. With V trimmed by 6 bases and J by 4 bases, 4 bases remained unmatched. The CDR3 consists of 14 residues. This chain's CDR3 is CAIRPTGGPDTQYF. Here the CDR3 DNA reads TGTGCCATCAGACCGACAGGGGGCCCAGATACGCAGTATTTT.

The chain combines TRBV7-3 with TRBJ2-3; D is ambiguous. Trimming shortened V by 2 bases and J by 4 bases, and 16 bases separated the two germline ends. This CDR3 is 16 amino acids long. Germline values: CDR1 SGHTA, CDR2 FQGTGA. The CDR3 protein is CASSLGTAPRSDTQYF. In DNA, the CDR3 is TGTGCCAGCAGCTTAGGCACGGCTCCACGGTCAGATACGCAGTATTTT.

This rearrangement joins TRBV7-2 to TRBJ2-3, with D unresolved. V was clipped by 3 bases and J by 2 bases, with 12 bases between them. Germline V gives CDR1 SGHTA, CDR2 FQGNSA. The CDR3 runs 15 residues. Here the CDR3 reads CASSFHGGHTDTQYF. In nucleotides, the CDR3 is TGTGCCAGCAGCTTTCATGGCGGTCACACAGATACGCAGTATTTT.

This chain links TRBV4-2 with TRBJ1-5, with 9 bases aligning to TRBD1. Trimming took 4 bases from V and 7 from J; bases not matched to a gene: 8. The CDR3 has 15 residues. The germline V gene has CDR1 LGHNA and CDR2 YNFKEQ. The CDR3 protein is CASSPGTGSGQPQHF. The CDR3 bases are TGTGCCAGCAGCCCAGGGACAGGGTCCGGGCAGCCCCAGCATTTT.

The rearrangement joins TRBV28 to TRBJ2-7, with 8 bases identical to TRBD1. The CDR3 has 13 amino acids. From germline, CDR1 is MDHEN and CDR2 SYDVKM. The V gene end was trimmed by 10 bases and the J gene end by 2 bases; junction bases not matched to a gene: 7. CDR3 DNA: TGTGCCACTTCGGACAGGGTGACCTACGAGCAGTACTTC. It is translated as CATSDRVTYEQYF.

This chain connects TRBV28 to TRBJ2-5, with D uncertain. Trimming removed 5 bases from V and 14 bases from J, with 18 bases in between. This CDR3 is built from 12 residues. Germline lookup yields CDR1 MDHEN and CDR2 SYDVKM. The CDR3 nucleotides read TGTGCCAGCAGTGGCGCCTACCTATATCGTTACTTC. Translated, it gives CASSGAYLYRYF.

The chain is built from TRBV7-9 and TRBJ2-7; D is perhaps TRBD1 or TRBD2 (5 bases each). The CDR3 has 16 amino acids. CDR1 SEHNR and CDR2 FQNEAQ come from the germline V gene (reference sequence). Trimming pared 1 base from V and 1 base from J, leaving 14 bases between. The CDR3 region is CASSLGVGDRSYEQYF. The CDR3 nucleotides are TGTGCCAGCAGCTTAGGGGTAGGGGACCGGTCCTACGAGCAGTACTTC.

CDR3 sequence (DNA): TGTGCCCTCCAGACAGCTTATGGCTACACCTTC. This sequence encodes CALQTAYGYTF. This rearrangement joins TRBV6-6 to TRBJ1-2; tentatively, D is TRBD1 (5 bases). Per germline, CDR1 MNHNY and CDR2 SVGAGI (reference sequence). CDR3 length equals 11 residues. V lost 11 bases to trimming and J lost 5 bases, with 12 bases between them.

The gene calls are TRBV5-6 and TRBJ1-5; D is perhaps TRBD1 (5 bases). V shed 3 bases and J shed 10 bases, with 11 bases lying between them. Germline CDR1 is SGHDT and CDR2 is YYEEEE. The CDR3 covers 12 residues. CDR3 in amino acids: CASSSLGVPQHF. In nucleotides, the CDR3 is TGTGCCAGCAGCTCCTTAGGGGTCCCCCAGCATTTT.

V gene TRBV18 combines with J gene TRBJ2-1, with D unclear. The CDR3 covers 13 residues. Deletions cut 0 bases from V and 7 bases from J, with 7 bases between. CDR1 is KGHSH, CDR2 LQKENI, per germline. Written as DNA, the CDR3 is TGTGCCAGCTCACCACCCCTTGGGAATGAGCAGTTCTTC. It specifies CASSPPLGNEQFF.